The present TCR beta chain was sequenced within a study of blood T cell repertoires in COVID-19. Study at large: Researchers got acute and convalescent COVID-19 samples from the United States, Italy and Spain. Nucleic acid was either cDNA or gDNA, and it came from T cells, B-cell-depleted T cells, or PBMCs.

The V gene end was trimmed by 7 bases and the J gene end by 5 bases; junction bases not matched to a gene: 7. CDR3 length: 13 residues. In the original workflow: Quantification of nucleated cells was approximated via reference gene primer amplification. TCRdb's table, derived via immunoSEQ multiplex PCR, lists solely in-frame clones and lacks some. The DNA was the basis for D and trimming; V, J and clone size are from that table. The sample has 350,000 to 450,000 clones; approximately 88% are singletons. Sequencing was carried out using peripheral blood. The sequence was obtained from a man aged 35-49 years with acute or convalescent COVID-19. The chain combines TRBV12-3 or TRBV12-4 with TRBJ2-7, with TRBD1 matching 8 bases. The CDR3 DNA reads TGTGCCAGCACCCATGGGACAGGCCACGAGCAGTACTTC. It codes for CASTHGTGHEQYF.